This passage covers 5 T cell receptor beta chains from one sample sequenced in a study of early stage breast cancer tumors. Method: immunoSEQ multiplex PCR; TCRdb's copy keeps in-frame clones and lacks some. In the table there are about 41,000 clones, 55% to 75% of which are singletons. Sequencing used blood. The receptors originated from a person between 45 and 65 years old with breast cancer.

This clone counts as medium-sized. V usage is TRBV19 and J usage is TRBJ1-5; a possible D gene is TRBD1 (5 bases). The germline CDR1 and CDR2 sequences are LNHDA and SQIVND (reference sequence). This CDR3 is 15 amino acids long. Trimming took 5 bases from V and 3 from J, leaving 14 bases between them. The CDR3: CASSLDSHPNQPQHF. The CDR3 nucleotides read TGTGCCAGTAGTCTCGACAGCCACCCCAATCAGCCCCAGCATTTT.

This clone occurred once. The gene calls are TRBV7-8 and TRBJ1-1; 8 bases agree with TRBD1. CDR1 and CDR2 from the germline V gene are SGHVS and FQNEAQ. The CDR3 consists of 19 residues. The V and J ends lost 5 bases and 5 bases, in that order; junction bases with no gene match: 22. The CDR3 DNA sequence: TGTGCCAGCAGCCATAATAAGCCGAGAGGACAGGGCCTAGGGACTGAAGCTTTCTTT. It encodes CASSHNKPRGQGLGTEAFF.

The chain has TRBV7-3 and TRBJ2-5, with 8 bases lining up with TRBD1. Germline-derived CDR1 and CDR2 are SGHTA and FQGTGA. After removal of 4 bases from V and 7 bases from J, the junction contained 8 bases not matched to a gene. The CDR3 has 14 amino acids. CDR3 amino acids: CASSYGQGVGTQYF. CDR3 nucleotides: TGTGCCAGCAGCTATGGACAGGGTGTGGGGACCCAGTACTTC.

V gene TRBV11-3 combines with J gene TRBJ2-7, with 8 bases matching TRBD1. This CDR3 has 14 residues. The V gene's germline CDR1 is SGHNT and CDR2 YENEEA. The trim removed 0 bases at V and 7 bases at J, leaving 5 bases unmatched. As DNA, the CDR3 is TGTGCCAGCAGCTTAGAGGTTACAGGGGGAGAGCAGTACTTC. The encoded protein is CASSLEVTGGEQYF.

This rearrangement joins TRBV6-1 to TRBJ2-5, with 9 bases identical to TRBD2. Unmatched junction bases numbered 7, after V lost 6 bases and J lost 5 bases. CDR1 MNHNS and CDR2 SASEGT come from the germline V gene. The CDR3 extends over 14 amino acids. In DNA, the CDR3 is TGTGCCAGCAGCTTTACTAGCGGGTGGGAGACCCAGTACTTC. This sequence encodes CASSFTSGWETQYF.